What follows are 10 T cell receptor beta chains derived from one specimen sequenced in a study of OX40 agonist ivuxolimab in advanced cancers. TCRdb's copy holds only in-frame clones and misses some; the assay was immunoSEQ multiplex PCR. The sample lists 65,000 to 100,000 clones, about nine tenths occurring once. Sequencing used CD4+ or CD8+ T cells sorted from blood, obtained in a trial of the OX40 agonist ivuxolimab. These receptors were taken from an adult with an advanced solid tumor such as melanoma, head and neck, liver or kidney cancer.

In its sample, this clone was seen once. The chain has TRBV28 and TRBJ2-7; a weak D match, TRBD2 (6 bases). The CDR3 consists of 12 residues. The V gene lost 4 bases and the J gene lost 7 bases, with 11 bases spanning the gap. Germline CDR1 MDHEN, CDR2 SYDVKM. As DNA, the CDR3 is TGTGCCAGCAGTTGGGGGGTGCGAGAGCAGTACTTC. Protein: CASSWGVREQYF.

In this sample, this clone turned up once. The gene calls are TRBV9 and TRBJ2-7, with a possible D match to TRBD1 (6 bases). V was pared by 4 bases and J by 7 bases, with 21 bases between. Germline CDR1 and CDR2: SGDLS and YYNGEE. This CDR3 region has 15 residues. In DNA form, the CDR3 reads TGTGCCAGCAGCCAGGGGATTGACTCATTAAGGGAGCAGTACTTC. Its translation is CASSQGIDSLREQYF.

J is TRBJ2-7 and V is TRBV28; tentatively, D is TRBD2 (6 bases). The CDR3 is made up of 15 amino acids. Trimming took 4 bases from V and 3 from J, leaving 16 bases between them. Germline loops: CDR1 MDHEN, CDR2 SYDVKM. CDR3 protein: CASSSHWRGNYEQYF. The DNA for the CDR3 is TGTGCCAGCAGTTCTCATTGGAGGGGAAACTACGAGCAGTACTTC.

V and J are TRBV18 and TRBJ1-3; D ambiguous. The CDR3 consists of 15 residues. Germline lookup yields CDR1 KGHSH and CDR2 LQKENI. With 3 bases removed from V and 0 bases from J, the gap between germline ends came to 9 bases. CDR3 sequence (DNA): TGTGCCAGCTCACCCTCGTCAGACTCTGGAAACACCATATATTTT. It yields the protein CASSPSSDSGNTIYF.

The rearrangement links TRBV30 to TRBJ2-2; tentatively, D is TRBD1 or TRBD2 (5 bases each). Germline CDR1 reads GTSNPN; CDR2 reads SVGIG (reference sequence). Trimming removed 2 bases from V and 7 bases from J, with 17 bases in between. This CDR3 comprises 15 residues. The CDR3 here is CAWSLPGRWGGELFF. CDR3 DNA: TGTGCCTGGAGTCTCCCGGGACGGTGGGGCGGGGAGCTGTTTTTT.

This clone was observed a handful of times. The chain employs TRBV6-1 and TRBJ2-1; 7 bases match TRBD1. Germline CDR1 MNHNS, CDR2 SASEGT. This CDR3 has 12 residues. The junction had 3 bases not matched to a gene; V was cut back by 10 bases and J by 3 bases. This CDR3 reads CATTGIYNEQFF. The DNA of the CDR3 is TGTGCCACGACAGGGATCTACAATGAGCAGTTCTTC.

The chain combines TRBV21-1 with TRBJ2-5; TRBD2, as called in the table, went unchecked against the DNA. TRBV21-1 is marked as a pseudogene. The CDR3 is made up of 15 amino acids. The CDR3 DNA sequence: TGTGCCAGCAGCAAAGTGGAGCGGGGGCAAGAGACCCAGTACTTC. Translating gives CASSKVERGQETQYF.

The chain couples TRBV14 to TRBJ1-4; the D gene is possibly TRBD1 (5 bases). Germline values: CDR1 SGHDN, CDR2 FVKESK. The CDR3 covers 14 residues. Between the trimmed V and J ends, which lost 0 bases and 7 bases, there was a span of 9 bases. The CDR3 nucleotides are TGTGCCAGCAGCCAAGATAGTAGGGGTGAAAAACTGTTTTTT. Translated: CASSQDSRGEKLFF.

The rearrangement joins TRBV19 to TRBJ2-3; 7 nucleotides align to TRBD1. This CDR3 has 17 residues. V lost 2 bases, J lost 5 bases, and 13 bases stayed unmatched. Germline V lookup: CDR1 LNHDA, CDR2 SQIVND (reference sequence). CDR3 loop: CASSIRGRLRDQDTQYF. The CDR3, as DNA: TGTGCCAGTAGTATAAGGGGGCGACTCAGGGATCAAGATACGCAGTATTTT.

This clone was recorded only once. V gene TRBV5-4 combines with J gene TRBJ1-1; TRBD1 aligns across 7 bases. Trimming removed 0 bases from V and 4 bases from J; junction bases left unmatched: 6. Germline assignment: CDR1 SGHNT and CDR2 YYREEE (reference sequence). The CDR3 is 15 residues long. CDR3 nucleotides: TGTGCCAGCAGCTTGGCCAAGGGGGCCCTCACTGAAGCTTTCTTT. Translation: CASSLAKGALTEAFF.